The rows below give T cell receptor beta chains drawn from one sample of a study of T cells after somatic rescue of genetic block. TCRdb's table, derived via immunoSEQ multiplex PCR, lists solely in-frame clones and lacks some. This table has 55,000 or so clones, roughly 96% appearing once. Sequencing was performed on peripheral blood mononuclear cells (PBMCs). All receptors come from a child less than two years old. CDR3s include the opening cysteine and the closing phenylalanine or tryptophan.

CDR3 protein: CASSLGTSTDTQYF
J gene: TRBJ2-3
CDR3 length: 14
V gene: TRBV4-2

CDR3 protein: CASSTGQGNEQYF
J gene: TRBJ2-7
CDR3 length: 13
V gene: TRBV19

CDR3 protein: CASSQDPGRAYEQYF
J gene: TRBJ2-7
CDR3 length: 15
V gene: TRBV4-2

CDR3 protein: CSVDEGAWVYGYTF
J gene: TRBJ1-2
CDR3 length: 14
V gene: TRBV29-1

CDR3 protein: CASSQDRGAIYEQYF
J gene: TRBJ2-7
CDR3 length: 15
V gene: TRBV4-3

CDR3 protein: CASSYSRQGARQPQHF
J gene: TRBJ1-5
CDR3 length: 16
V gene: TRBV6-6

CDR3 protein: CASGQGNEQFF
J gene: TRBJ2-1
CDR3 length: 11
V gene: TRBV10-1

CDR3 protein: CASSTGAEAFF
J gene: TRBJ1-1
CDR3 length: 11
V gene: TRBV19

CDR3 protein: CASSERSVLGHLEGYTF
J gene: TRBJ1-2
CDR3 length: 17
V gene: TRBV2

CDR3 protein: CASSLGGRSYEQYF
J gene: TRBJ2-7
CDR3 length: 14
V gene: TRBV7-2

CDR3 protein: CASSQVDRPSGNTIYF
J gene: TRBJ1-3
CDR3 length: 16
V gene: TRBV4-1

CDR3 protein: CASSLPGGQQYF
J gene: TRBJ2-3
CDR3 length: 12
V gene: TRBV6-4

CDR3 protein: CASGYRGSTAETQYF
J gene: TRBJ2-5
CDR3 length: 15
V gene: TRBV6-5

CDR3 protein: CASSYRTSGSGEQYF
J gene: TRBJ2-7
CDR3 length: 15
V gene: TRBV6-5

CDR3 protein: CSDGRSYEQYF
J gene: TRBJ2-7
CDR3 length: 11
V gene: TRBV20-1

CDR3 protein: CATKAPGDNEKLFF
J gene: TRBJ1-4
CDR3 length: 14
V gene: TRBV10-3

CDR3 protein: CASGHWTSESTDTQYF
J gene: TRBJ2-3
CDR3 length: 16
V gene: TRBV27

CDR3 protein: CASSLDPDQPQHF
J gene: TRBJ1-5
CDR3 length: 13
V gene: TRBV7-9

CDR3 protein: CASSLYAKAEKLFF
J gene: TRBJ1-4
CDR3 length: 14
V gene: TRBV7-8

CDR3 protein: CASSYLGRTEAFF
J gene: TRBJ1-1
CDR3 length: 13
V gene: TRBV6-5